Listed here are 22 T cell receptor beta chains from one sample, sequenced in a study of tumor-infiltrating lymphocytes in primary liver carcinoma. With around 450 ng total RNA as template and a constant-region primer, TCR beta cDNA was made. Each TCR beta library was derived from three nested multiplex PCR rounds that employed slightly modified ARM-PCR. TRBV1-TRBV30 forward primers paired with a C-beta reverse primer drove the first two PCR rounds, about 10 cycles each. One entry per CDR3 protein, called by TCRdb with MiXCR from the multiplex PCR reads. In the table there are more than 95,000 distinct CDR3 sequences, 55% to 75% of which are singletons. RNA and DNA were co-extracted from around 20-30 mg of unsorted bulk tissue. The sample taken for sequencing was liver tumor tissue from sampling region 3. Subset denoted: tumor region T3, left-lateral pole. The source is a woman aged 60-75 years with primary liver carcinoma and hepatitis B virus infection.

In the case of this clonotype: A clone one base away is much larger, so this may be a read error. This rearrangement joins TRBV5-1 to TRBJ2-3; D gene unclear. This CDR3 comprises 15 residues. In germline, CDR1 is SGHRS, CDR2 YFSETQ. The CDR3 spells CASNLSGQPSDTQYF. CDR3 sequence (DNA): TGCGCCAGCAACTTGTCGGGCCAGCCCTCAGATACGCAGTATTTT.

This clonotype was seen a few times. The chain recombines TRBV7-3 with TRBJ1-3; no clear D gene. CDR1 is SGHTA, CDR2 FQGTGA, per germline. This CDR3 spans 13 amino acids. V lost 5 bases to trimming and J lost 4 bases, with 9 bases between them. CDR3 nucleotides: TGTGCCAGCAGCCTGAATCAGGGAAACACCATATATTTT. This codes for CASSLNQGNTIYF.

This clonotype was seen at least ten times. The chain uses TRBV12-5 and TRBJ1-1; a weak D match, TRBD1 (5 bases). Trimming left V 2 bases short and J 7 bases short, with 17 bases between. Germline CDR1 and CDR2: LGHNT and FRNRAP. The CDR3 spans 15 residues. In nucleotides, the CDR3 is TGTGCTAGTGGTTTGTGGCAGGGAGGGACCCGTGAAGCTTTCTTT. It translates to CASGLWQGGTREAFF. Full variable domain (rest looked up from reference TRBV12-5 and TRBJ1-1): DARVTQTPRHKVTEMGQEVTMRCQPILGHNTVFWYRQTMMQGLELLAYFRNRAPLDDSGMPKDRFSAEMPDATLATLKIQPSEPRDSAVYFCASGLWQGGTREAFFGQGTRLTVV.

As to this clonotype: A read error may produce the germline difference seen at one junction end. The chain combines TRBV11-2 with TRBJ1-1; a weak D match, TRBD1 (5 bases). Germline CDR1 reads SGHAT; CDR2 reads FQNNGV. This CDR3 has 15 amino acids. CDR3 sequence reads: CARSLDSSLNTETFF. CDR3 coding DNA: TGTGCCAGGAGCCTTGACAGTTCCTTGAACACTGAAACTTTCTTT.

In its sample, this clonotype was seen many times. This chain links TRBV12-5 with TRBJ2-7; TRBD1 might be the D (5 bases). Germline CDR1 and CDR2: LGHNT and FRNRAP. V was pared by 5 bases and J by 2 bases, with 13 bases between. This CDR3 has 14 amino acids. CDR3 DNA sequence: TGTGCTAGTGGTCCGGACACGGGCGCCTACGAGCAGTACTTC. Residues: CASGPDTGAYEQYF.

At least ten counts were recorded for this clonotype. The rearrangement joins TRBV12-3 or TRBV12-4 to TRBJ2-7; D may be TRBD1 (5 bases). V lost 2 bases and J lost 6, with 11 bases in between. The CDR3 loop spans 13 amino acids. CDR3 loop: CASSLSDKLEQYF. The CDR3 DNA reads as TGTGCCAGCAGTTTATCGGACAAGCTCGAGCAGTACTTC.

A note on this clonotype: Germline and junction disagree at one end, which may indicate a read error. The CDR3 DNA follows: TGTGCCAGCACCTCTCCCCGGGACAGGGGTAACTATGACTACACCTTC. Encoded protein: CASTSPRDRGNYDYTF. The rearrangement joins TRBV28 to TRBJ1-2; 10 bases line up with TRBD1. The CDR3 has 16 amino acids. Germline loops: CDR1 MDHEN, CDR2 SYDVKM.

This clonotype was seen only once. Just one base apart from a much larger clone, this may be a read error. This sequence joins TRBV6-5 and TRBJ2-6; 7 positions agree with TRBD1. Germline CDR1 reads MNHEY; CDR2 reads SVGAGI. This CDR3 is 16 amino acids long. The CDR3, as DNA: TGTGCCAGCAGGGGGACAGTGGAGGCTGGGGCCAACTTCCTGACTTTC. This encodes CASRGTVEAGANFLTF.

Note on this clonotype: One junction end disagrees with the germline gene, perhaps due to a read error. This chain uses TRBV6-5 with TRBJ1-2; TRBD1 matches 8 bases. Germline V gives CDR1 MNHEY, CDR2 SVGAGI. The CDR3 sequence is 15 residues long. The CDR3 loop is CASRKDRAANYGYTF. CDR3 bases: TGTGCCAGCAGGAAGGACAGGGCTGCTAACTATGGGTACACCTTC.

This rearrangement joins TRBV20-1 to TRBJ2-1; 10 bases line up with TRBD2. The germline V gene has CDR1 DFQATT and CDR2 SNEGSKA (reference sequence). The V gene end was trimmed by 4 bases and the J gene end by 5 bases; junction bases not matched to a gene: 5. The CDR3 sequence is 14 residues long. This CDR3 reads CSATRTSGHNEQFF. CDR3 nucleotide sequence: TGCAGTGCTACTCGGACTAGCGGTCACAATGAGCAGTTCTTC.

In regard to this clonotype: A much larger clone differs from this one at a single base, so this may be a read error. The CDR3 DNA is TGTGCCAGCAGGAAGGACAGGGCCAACGTCCCGACTTTC. This codes for CASRKDRANVPTF. The chain joins TRBV14 to TRBJ2-6, with 8 bases identical to TRBD1. In germline, CDR1 is SGHDN, CDR2 FVKESK. The CDR3 is 13 residues long.

In regard to this clonotype: A much more abundant neighbour one base away suggests this may be a read error. The CDR3 DNA sequence: TGCAGCGTTGTCGGGACTAACTATGGCCACACCTTC. It encodes CSVVGTNYGHTF. V gene TRBV29-1 combines with J gene TRBJ1-2, with D maybe TRBD1 (5 bases). From germline, CDR1 is SQVTM and CDR2 ANQGSEA. The CDR3 runs 12 residues.

The V and J genes are TRBV11-2 and TRBJ2-1, with D perhaps TRBD2 (5 bases). This CDR3 is 16 amino acids long. Germline CDR1 SGHAT, CDR2 FQNNGV. The CDR3 DNA reads as TGTATCAGCAGCCGACTAAACCCCAAGGTTGCCAATGAGCAGTTCTTC. Its protein is CISSRLNPKVANEQFF.

Remarks on this clonotype: The junction departs from the called germline gene at one end, perhaps through a read error. The genes are TRBV14 and TRBJ2-1, with 8 nucleotides matching TRBD2. From germline, CDR1 is SGHDN and CDR2 FVKESK. This CDR3 comprises 16 residues. The CDR3 nucleotides read TGTGCAAGCAGCCAAGATCGGGAGGGAACTCGCAAACCCCAGTTCTTC. It codes for CASSQDREGTRKPQFF.

To note about this clonotype: The junction and the germline gene differ at one end; a read error may be behind it. The J gene is TRBJ2-3, the V gene TRBV7-9, with no clear D. Germline CDR1 reads SEHNR; CDR2 reads FQNEAQ (reference sequence). This CDR3 spans 15 amino acids. DNA for the CDR3: TGTGCCAGCAGCTTACGGAGCGTGAGTGCTGATATGCAGTATTTT. Its protein is CASSLRSVSADMQYF.

The chain employs TRBV29-1 and TRBJ1-2; a possible D gene is TRBD1 (5 bases). CDR1 SQVTM and CDR2 ANQGSEA come from the germline V gene. V was cut by 4 bases and J by 13 bases, with 22 bases left in between. The CDR3 has 13 amino acids. In DNA form, the CDR3 reads TGCAGCGTTGGGGATAACCTCAATCGGGGCCGCACCTTC. Translating it yields CSVGDNLNRGRTF.

The rearrangement links TRBV28 to TRBJ2-5; 13 nucleotides match TRBD2. V was clipped by 4 bases and J by 1 base; unmatched bases: 3. This CDR3 is built from 16 residues. Germline V gives CDR1 MDHEN, CDR2 SYDVKM. CDR3 nucleotide sequence: TGTGCCAGCAGTTCCCGGACTAGCGGGAGCCAAGAGACCCAGTACTTC. Translated, it gives CASSSRTSGSQETQYF.

The chain links TRBV5-1 to TRBJ2-7; D unresolved. CDR1 and CDR2 (germline): SGHRS, YFSETQ. This CDR3 spans 14 amino acids. Trimming left V 3 bases short and J 7 bases short, with 17 bases between. CDR3 protein: CASSSPGPASEQYF. CDR3 DNA: TGCGCCAGCAGCTCCCCCGGCCCTGCTTCAGAGCAGTACTTC.

A word on this clonotype: Compared with germline, one end of the junction differs, possibly owing to a read error. This chain connects TRBV4-2 to TRBJ1-1; no firm D call. The CDR3 covers 13 residues. Per germline, CDR1 LGHNA and CDR2 YNFKEQ. CDR3 DNA sequence: TGTGCCTGCAGGCTAAAGAGGGATACTGAAGCTTTCTTT. Translated: CACRLKRDTEAFF.

This chain uses TRBV5-1 with TRBJ2-7; D possibly corresponds to TRBD1 (5 bases). The CDR3 totals 14 residues. V was shortened by 6 bases and J by 5 bases, with 18 bases between the two germline ends. In germline, CDR1 is SGHRS, CDR2 YFSETQ. The CDR3 region is CASTRTGIEDEQYF. The CDR3 nucleotides read TGCGCCAGCACCCGAACAGGAATCGAGGACGAGCAGTACTTC.

Regarding this clonotype: The junction differs from germline at one of its ends, possibly a read error. The chain carries TRBV5-5 and TRBJ2-2; D is unresolved. The CDR3 runs 16 residues. CDR1 SGHKS and CDR2 YYEKEE come from the germline V gene (reference sequence). The CDR3 protein is CASSLDPHSKTGELFF. For the CDR3, the DNA is TGCGCCAGCAGCTTGGATCCGCATTCAAAGACCGGGGAGCTGTTTTTT.

As regards this clonotype: This may stem from a read error, because a much larger clone lies one nucleotide away. The chain joins TRBV5-1 to TRBJ2-1; D gene ambiguous. The V end lost 0 bases, the J end lost 0 bases, and 10 bases lay between the germline ends. CDR3 length equals 16 residues. Germline V gene lookup returns CDR1 SGHRS and CDR2 YFSETQ. The CDR3 loop is CASSLESANSYNEQFF. The CDR3 nucleotides read TGCGCCAGCAGCTTGGAGTCGGCCAACTCCTACAATGAGCAGTTCTTC.